This T cell receptor beta chain emerged from a study of Graves' ophthalmopathy and Graves' hyperthyroidism (dated by TCRdb to 2017 to 2018). With respect to the entire study: Peripheral blood was collected at initial diagnosis, prior to any treatment. For independent validation, a separate cohort was made up of 18 hyperthyroidism patients plus 17 patients who later progressed from hyperthyroidism to ophthalmopathy. The study used TCR beta repertoire signatures to distinguish Graves' ophthalmopathy from Graves' hyperthyroidism and to predict progression to ophthalmopathy. The 100 or so discovery patients were randomly divided into training and test sets at a 7:3 ratio. In total, 135 blood samples were TCR-sequenced: around 42 ophthalmopathy, about 75 hyperthyroidism and approximately 17 hyperthyroidism-to-ophthalmopathy patients. Following sample collection, hyperthyroidism patients were given methimazole at a starting dose of 30 mg daily, and ophthalmopathy patients were given high-dose intravenous methylprednisolone. In over five hyperthyroidism patients, T-cell repertoires of thyroid tissue and blood were compared. To explore V-J signatures that separate ophthalmopathy from hyperthyroidism, a discovery set of about 98 patients was enrolled, consisting of 43 with ophthalmopathy and around 57 with stable hyperthyroidism. What the authors observed across the whole study: Most expanded thyroid clonotypes with a frequency above 0.001 also appeared in blood, which suggests that blood repertoires may reflect the immune response in the thyroid. Sample size was not predetermined statistically, and investigators were not blinded to group allocation. In validation, the model predicted ophthalmopathy progression with 55% to 71% sensitivity and around 72% specificity; eleven to twelve predicted patients were CT-confirmed with GO in a median of approximately six months. In cross-validation, the 13-signature model distinguished ophthalmopathy from stable hyperthyroidism with less than 90% sensitivity and 81% to 82% specificity, while in the test set the corresponding values were 80% and 75%.

V is trimmed back by 5 bases and J by 1 base, and the junction contains 7 bases that no gene match accounts for. From a lookup of the germline V gene, CDR1 and CDR2 are MNHNS and SASEGT. The CDR3 spans 15 residues, from the cysteine through the phenylalanine. Left in the record is the CDR3 DNA by itself, 45 bases read in frame from the first base. For repertoire sequencing, TCR beta CDR3 regions were amplified from RNA transcripts. HTBI primers and the Qiagen OneStep RT-PCR kit were used in a first-round RT-PCR, which was followed by a second-round multiplex PCR, size selection and purification. Libraries were sequenced paired-end with 100 bp reads on an Illumina HiSeq2000. Concerning the study's data processing: SOAPnuke was used to process the reads, throwing out any read that had adapters, had uncalled bases, had a mean Phred below 15, or lacked an exact constant-primer or identifier match. COPE v1.2.5 was used to merge the high-quality paired reads. Clonotypes were defined as unique nucleotide sequences and were aligned to IMGT TRB V, D and J references using MiTCR v1.1. The analysis was limited to V-J combinations with a frequency above 0.0001, which together covered around 99% of the repertoires. For each V-J combination, a TCR clonal expansion and chaos score was defined as F50 clonal expansion divided by the chaos observed in the TCRdist matrix. Welch's t-statistics and random forest were used to reduce the features to 10 to 15 V-J combinations, which were then used as input to a naive Bayes classifier. The similarity between thyroid and blood repertoires was quantified using the Morisita-Horn index. TCRdb reworked the public reads: Q25 trimming with fastp, MiXCR clone assembly, productive beta chains retained. Rows are unified per CDR3 protein, each entry keeping the most common DNA and genes. The V and J calls were not made by the authors but by TCRdb's processing. The sample contains just over 600,000 distinct CDR3 sequences, 20% to 25% of them found a single time. The top ten hold approximately 6.9% of the sample.

Stable hyperthyroidism was defined as no progression to ophthalmopathy within 18 months of follow-up. The hyperthyroidism patients were 18 to 65 years old and newly diagnosed, with a disease duration of less than 2 months. Patients with other autoimmune diseases, uncontrolled infections, pregnancy or lactation were excluded from the study. Clinical symptoms, serum thyroxine, TRAb, thyroid ultrasound and orbital computed tomography were used for diagnosis. PBMCs were isolated from 10 ml of fresh peripheral blood by Ficoll-Paque density gradient centrifugation. Total RNA was extracted with Trizol reagent and quality-checked on an Agilent 2100 Bioanalyzer. This clonotype came up many times. Its antigen is unknown. The input lacks base qualities; no much larger clone sits a single base away.

This receptor chain uses TRBV6-1 and TRBJ2-5; the junction holds 7 bases that match TRBD1. The sample was peripheral blood. This TCR was recovered from a woman between 18 and 30 years old with stable Graves' hyperthyroidism. Some clones in this sample may be carry-over from other donors' samples. Donor details come from another sample of the same person, matched by shared clones. CDR3 region: CASSRKRQGQETQYF. The sequence in DNA is TGTGCCAGCAGTAGGAAACGACAGGGCCAAGAGACCCAGTACTTC.